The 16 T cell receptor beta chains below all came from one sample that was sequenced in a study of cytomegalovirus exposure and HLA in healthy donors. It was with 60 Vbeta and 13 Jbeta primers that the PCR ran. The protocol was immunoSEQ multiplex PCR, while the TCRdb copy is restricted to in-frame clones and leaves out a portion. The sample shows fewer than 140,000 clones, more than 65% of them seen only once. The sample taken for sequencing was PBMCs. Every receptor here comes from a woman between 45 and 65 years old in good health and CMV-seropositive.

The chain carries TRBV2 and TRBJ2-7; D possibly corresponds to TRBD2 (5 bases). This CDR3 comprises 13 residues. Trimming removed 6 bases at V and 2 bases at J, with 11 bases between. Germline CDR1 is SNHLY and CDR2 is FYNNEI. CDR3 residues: CASRGDVAYEQYF. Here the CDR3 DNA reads TGTGCCAGCAGGGGAGACGTAGCCTACGAGCAGTACTTC.

Written as DNA, the CDR3 is TGTGCCAGCAGTTTATTGCCCAGGGCCCGCGCAAGCTCCTATAATTCACCCCTCCACTTT. Encoded protein: CASSLLPRARASSYNSPLHF. V is TRBV28 and J is TRBJ1-6; TRBD1 might be the D (5 bases). This CDR3 has 20 amino acids. The germline CDR1 and CDR2 sequences are MDHEN and SYDVKM. The ends were cut back, 1 base at V and 0 bases at J, with 19 bases in the middle.

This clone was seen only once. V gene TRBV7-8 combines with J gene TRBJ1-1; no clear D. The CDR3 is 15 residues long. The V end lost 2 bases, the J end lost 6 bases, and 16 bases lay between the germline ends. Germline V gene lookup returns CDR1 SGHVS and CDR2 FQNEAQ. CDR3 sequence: CASSLPTGVRAEAFF. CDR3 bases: TGTGCCAGCAGCTTACCCACCGGGGTAAGGGCTGAAGCTTTCTTT.

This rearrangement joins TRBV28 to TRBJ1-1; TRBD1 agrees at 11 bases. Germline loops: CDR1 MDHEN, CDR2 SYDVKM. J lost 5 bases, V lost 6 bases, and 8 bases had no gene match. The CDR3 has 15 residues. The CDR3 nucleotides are TGTGCCAGCAGATTACCGGGACAGGGGGGGACTGAAGCTTTCTTT. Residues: CASRLPGQGGTEAFF.

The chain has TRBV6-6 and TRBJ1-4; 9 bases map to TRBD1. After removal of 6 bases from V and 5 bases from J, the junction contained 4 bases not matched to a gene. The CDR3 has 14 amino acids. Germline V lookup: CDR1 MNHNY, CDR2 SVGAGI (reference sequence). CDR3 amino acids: CASSPGQGNEKLFF. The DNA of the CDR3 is TGTGCCAGCAGCCCGGGACAGGGAAATGAAAAACTGTTTTTT.

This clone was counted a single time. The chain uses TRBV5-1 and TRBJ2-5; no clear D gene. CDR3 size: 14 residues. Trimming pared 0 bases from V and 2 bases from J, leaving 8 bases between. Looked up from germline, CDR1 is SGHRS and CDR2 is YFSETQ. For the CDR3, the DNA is TGCGCCAGCAGCTTGGGGGCCCTACAAGAGACCCAGTACTTC. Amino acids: CASSLGALQETQYF.

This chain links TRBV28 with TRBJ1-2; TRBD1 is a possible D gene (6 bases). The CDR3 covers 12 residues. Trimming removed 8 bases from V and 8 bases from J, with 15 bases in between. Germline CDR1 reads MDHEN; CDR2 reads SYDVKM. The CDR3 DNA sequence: TGTGCCAGCGGGACACCGGGTGAGGGCTACACCTTC. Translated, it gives CASGTPGEGYTF.

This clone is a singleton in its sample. For the CDR3, the DNA is TGTGCCAGCTCATCAAAGTGGGGGGGACCCAGCTCTGGAAACACCATATATTTT. Translation: CASSSKWGGPSSGNTIYF. This rearrangement joins TRBV18 to TRBJ1-3; D possibly corresponds to TRBD1 (5 bases). Trimming cost V 5 bases and J 0 bases, with 20 bases left between them. This CDR3 is built from 18 residues. The germline gives CDR1 KGHSH, CDR2 LQKENI.

The CDR3 DNA reads as TGTGCCAGCAGCAGACAGGGGGTGGTCCCCAATCAGCCCCAGCATTTT. This sequence encodes CASSRQGVVPNQPQHF. The genes are TRBV7-9 and TRBJ1-5; 9 bases agree with TRBD1. The length of the CDR3 is 16 residues. Germline CDR1 and CDR2: SEHNR and FQNEAQ (reference sequence). Trimming took 5 bases from V and 3 from J; bases not matched to a gene: 8. Combining the CDR3 with reference TRBV7-9 and TRBJ1-5 gives the whole variable domain DTGVSQNPRHKITKRGQNVTFRCDPISEHNRLYWYRQTLGQGPEFLTYFQNEAQLEKSRLLSDRFSAERPKGSFSTLEIQRTEQGDSAMYLCASSRQGVVPNQPQHFGDGTRLSIL.

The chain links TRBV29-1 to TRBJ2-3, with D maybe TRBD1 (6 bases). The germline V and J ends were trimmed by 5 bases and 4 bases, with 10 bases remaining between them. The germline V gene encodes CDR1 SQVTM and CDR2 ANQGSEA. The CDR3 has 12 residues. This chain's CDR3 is CSVLSGADTQYF. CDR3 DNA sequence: TGCAGCGTTCTTTCAGGGGCAGATACGCAGTATTTT.

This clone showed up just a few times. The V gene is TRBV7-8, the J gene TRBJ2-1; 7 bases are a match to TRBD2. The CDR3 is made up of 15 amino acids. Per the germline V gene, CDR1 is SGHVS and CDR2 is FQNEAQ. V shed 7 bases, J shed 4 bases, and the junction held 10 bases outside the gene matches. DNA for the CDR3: TGTGCCAGCAACCAGTATAGCGGGCCATACAATGAGCAGTTCTTC. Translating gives CASNQYSGPYNEQFF.

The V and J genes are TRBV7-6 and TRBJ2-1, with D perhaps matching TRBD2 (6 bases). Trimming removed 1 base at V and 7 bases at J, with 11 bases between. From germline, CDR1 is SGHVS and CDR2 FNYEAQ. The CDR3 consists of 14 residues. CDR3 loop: CASSLVGGSNEQFF. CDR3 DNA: TGTGCCAGCAGCTTAGTTGGAGGGTCGAATGAGCAGTTCTTC.

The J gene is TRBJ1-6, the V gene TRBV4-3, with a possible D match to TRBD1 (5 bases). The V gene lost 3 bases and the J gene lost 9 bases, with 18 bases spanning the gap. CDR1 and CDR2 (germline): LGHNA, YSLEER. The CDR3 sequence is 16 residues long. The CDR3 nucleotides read TGCGCCAGCAGCCAGATATCCGGGACTGGGATTTCACCCCTCCACTTT. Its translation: CASSQISGTGISPLHF.

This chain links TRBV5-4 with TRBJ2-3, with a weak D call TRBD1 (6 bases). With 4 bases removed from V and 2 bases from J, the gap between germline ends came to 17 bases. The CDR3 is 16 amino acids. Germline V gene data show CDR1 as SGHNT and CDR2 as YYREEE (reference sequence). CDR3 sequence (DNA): TGTGCCAGCAGCCACCCCCGAAGGGGGTTCACAGATACGCAGTATTTT. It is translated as CASSHPRRGFTDTQYF.

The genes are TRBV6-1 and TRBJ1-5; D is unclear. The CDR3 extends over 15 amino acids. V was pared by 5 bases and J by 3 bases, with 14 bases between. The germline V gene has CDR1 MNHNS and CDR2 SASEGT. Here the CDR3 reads CASSSYGRHNQPQHF. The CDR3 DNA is TGTGCCAGCAGTTCTTACGGGAGGCACAATCAGCCCCAGCATTTT.

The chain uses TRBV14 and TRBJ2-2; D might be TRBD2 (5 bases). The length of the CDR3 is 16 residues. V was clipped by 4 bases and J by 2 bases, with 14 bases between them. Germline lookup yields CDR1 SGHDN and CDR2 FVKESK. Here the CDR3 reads CASSPHPAGNTGELFF. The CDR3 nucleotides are TGTGCCAGCAGCCCACATCCTGCGGGTAACACCGGGGAGCTGTTTTTT.